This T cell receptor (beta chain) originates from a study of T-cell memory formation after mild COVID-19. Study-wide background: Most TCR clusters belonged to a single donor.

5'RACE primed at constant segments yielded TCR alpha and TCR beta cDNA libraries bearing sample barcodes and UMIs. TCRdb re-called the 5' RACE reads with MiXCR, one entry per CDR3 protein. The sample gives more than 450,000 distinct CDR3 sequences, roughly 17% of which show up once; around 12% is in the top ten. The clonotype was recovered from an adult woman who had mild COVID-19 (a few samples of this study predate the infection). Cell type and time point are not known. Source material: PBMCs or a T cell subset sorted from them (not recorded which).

The CDR3 here is CASSLGLAGVSTYNEQFF. The CDR3 nucleotides are TGCGCCAGCAGCCTGGGACTAGCGGGAGTCTCCACCTACAATGAGCAGTTCTTC. The chain joins TRBV5-1 to TRBJ2-1, with 14 bases matching TRBD2. The CDR3 is 18 amino acids. Trimming at V came to 4 bases and at J to 2 bases, leaving 8 bases not matched to a gene. From germline, CDR1 is SGHRS and CDR2 YFSETQ.